This is a list of T cell receptor beta chains from one sample in a study of OX40 agonist ivuxolimab in advanced cancers. Generated by immunoSEQ multiplex PCR, the TCRdb table keeps only in-frame clones and is missing some. The sample lists approximately 29,000 clones, 79% seen once, with about 16% in the top ten. Sequenced here: CD4+ or CD8+ T cells sorted from blood, sampled in a trial of the OX40 agonist ivuxolimab. All receptors come from an adult with an advanced solid tumor such as melanoma, head and neck, liver or kidney cancer. CDR3s include the opening cysteine and the closing phenylalanine or tryptophan. Fields, in order: D gene, V gene, clone size, J gene, CDR3 protein, CDR3 DNA. The D gene is left open where the match is weak. Some rows have no size entry. The others give once, few or many, or a class for an expanded clone.

D: NA
V: TRBV10-3
size: NA
J: TRBJ1-1
CDR3: CAISVREEAFF
DNA: TGTGCCATCAGTGTCAGGGAAGAAGCTTTCTTT

D: NA
V: TRBV20-1
size: NA
J: TRBJ1-2
CDR3: CSASVGYTF
DNA: TGCAGTGCTAGCGTTGGCTACACCTTC

D: NA
V: TRBV19
size: NA
J: TRBJ1-5
CDR3: CASSPRGGGMTIFQNQPQHF
DNA: TGTGCCAGTAGTCCCCGAGGTGGAGGGATGACAATTTTTCAAAATCAGCCCCAGCATTTT

D: TRBD1
V: TRBV6-1
size: NA
J: TRBJ2-6
CDR3: CASSEVARGKTGANVLTF
DNA: TGTGCCAGCAGTGAAGTGGCCAGGGGGAAGACTGGGGCCAACGTCCTGACTTTC

D: NA
V: TRBV7-2
size: NA
J: TRBJ2-7
CDR3: CASSLVEQGPYEQYF
DNA: TGTGCCAGCAGCTTAGTAGAACAGGGCCCCTACGAGCAGTACTTC

D: TRBD2
V: TRBV4-2
size: few
J: TRBJ2-3
CDR3: CASSQGLAGGTSTDTQYF
DNA: TGTGCCAGCAGCCAAGGACTAGCGGGGGGAACTAGCACAGATACGCAGTATTTT

D: TRBD1
V: TRBV4-1
size: NA
J: TRBJ1-4
CDR3: CASSNRQGREKLFF
DNA: TGCGCCAGCAGTAATAGACAGGGCCGCGAAAAACTGTTTTTT

D: NA
V: TRBV30
size: NA
J: TRBJ1-5
CDR3: CAWSVSVNQPQHF
DNA: TGTGCCTGGAGTGTGTCGGTCAATCAGCCCCAGCATTTT

D: NA
V: TRBV19
size: NA
J: TRBJ2-3
CDR3: CASSTRPRSKFTDTQYF
DNA: TGTGCCAGTAGTACCCGTCCTCGGTCGAAGTTCACAGATACGCAGTATTTT

D: TRBD1
V: TRBV7-9
size: NA
J: TRBJ2-4
CDR3: CASSFGQGILKNIQYF
DNA: TGTGCCAGCAGCTTTGGACAGGGAATACTAAAAAACATTCAGTACTTC

D: TRBD2
V: TRBV18
size: NA
J: TRBJ2-1
CDR3: CASSPGLAGDNEQFF
DNA: TGTGCCAGCTCACCGGGACTAGCGGGGGACAATGAGCAGTTCTTC

D: NA
V: TRBV6-6
size: NA
J: TRBJ1-1
CDR3: CASKRGEVTEAFF
DNA: TGTGCCAGCAAACGGGGCGAGGTCACTGAAGCTTTCTTT

D: NA
V: TRBV10-3
size: few
J: TRBJ1-5
CDR3: CAIRGRASQPQHF
DNA: TGTGCCATCCGGGGGAGGGCCAGCCAGCCCCAGCATTTT

D: TRBD1
V: TRBV2
size: NA
J: TRBJ1-1
CDR3: CASRFLTGSQHEAFF
DNA: TGTGCCAGCCGCTTCCTGACAGGGTCCCAGCATGAAGCTTTCTTT

D: TRBD2
V: TRBV7-6
size: NA
J: TRBJ2-3
CDR3: CASSVTSGGNGDTQYF
DNA: TGTGCCAGCAGCGTAACTAGCGGGGGGAATGGAGATACGCAGTATTTT

D: NA
V: TRBV5-5
size: NA
J: TRBJ1-2
CDR3: CASSLGGGYTF
DNA: TGTGCCAGCAGCTTGGGGGGTGGCTACACCTTC

D: NA
V: TRBV19
size: few
J: TRBJ1-1
CDR3: CASSIGQLYTEAFF
DNA: TGTGCCAGTAGTATAGGGCAGCTTTACACTGAAGCTTTCTTT

D: NA
V: TRBV4-2
size: NA
J: TRBJ2-2
CDR3: CASSQLQTGSYTGELFF
DNA: TGTGCCAGCAGCCAACTCCAAACCGGGAGTTACACCGGGGAGCTGTTTTTT

D: NA
V: TRBV5-1
size: NA
J: TRBJ1-2
CDR3: CASSLSTLDYGYTF
DNA: TGCGCCAGCAGCTTGTCAACATTAGACTATGGCTACACCTTC

D: NA
V: TRBV4-1
size: NA
J: TRBJ1-2
CDR3: CASSQEGAYGYTF
DNA: TGCGCCAGCAGCCAAGAAGGGGCCTATGGCTACACCTTC

D: TRBD2
V: TRBV5-6
size: NA
J: TRBJ2-5
CDR3: CASSLLAGDQETQYF
DNA: TGTGCCAGCAGCTTGCTAGCGGGGGACCAAGAGACCCAGTACTTC

D: NA
V: TRBV5-6
size: once
J: TRBJ1-1
CDR3: CASSLGAGLNTEAFF
DNA: TGTGCCAGCAGCTTAGGGGCAGGTTTGAACACTGAAGCTTTCTTT

D: TRBD1
V: TRBV2
size: NA
J: TRBJ2-2
CDR3: CASSGQGANTGELFF
DNA: TGTGCCAGCAGTGGACAGGGGGCGAACACCGGGGAGCTGTTTTTT

D: TRBD2
V: TRBV7-6
size: NA
J: TRBJ2-2
CDR3: CASSFATSGGIGGELFF
DNA: TGTGCCAGCAGCTTTGCGACTAGCGGGGGAATCGGCGGGGAGCTGTTTTTT

D: TRBD2
V: TRBV10-3
size: NA
J: TRBJ2-3
CDR3: CAISEKLAGDLDTQYF
DNA: TGTGCCATCAGTGAGAAACTAGCGGGGGATCTAGATACGCAGTATTTT

D: NA
V: TRBV19
size: NA
J: TRBJ1-1
CDR3: CASSMSRGGTEAFF
DNA: TGTGCCAGTAGTATGAGCAGGGGTGGCACTGAAGCTTTCTTT

D: TRBD2
V: TRBV4-1
size: NA
J: TRBJ2-7
CDR3: CASSSPEWGGDYYEQYF
DNA: TGCGCCAGCAGCTCTCCAGAGTGGGGAGGGGACTACTACGAGCAGTACTTC

D: TRBD1
V: TRBV19
size: few
J: TRBJ1-4
CDR3: CASSIRDRDEKLFF
DNA: TGTGCCAGTAGTATCCGGGACAGGGATGAAAAACTGTTTTTT

D: NA
V: TRBV4-1
size: NA
J: TRBJ1-3
CDR3: CASSQVRTGSSGNTIYF
DNA: TGCGCCAGCAGCCAAGTTAGAACGGGGAGCTCTGGAAACACCATATATTTT

D: TRBD1
V: TRBV6-6
size: NA
J: TRBJ1-2
CDR3: CATTTGTGHGYTF
DNA: TGTGCCACTACAACCGGGACAGGGCATGGCTACACCTTC

D: NA
V: TRBV19
size: NA
J: TRBJ2-7
CDR3: CASSIAGGYSYEQYF
DNA: TGTGCCAGTAGTATAGCAGGCGGATACTCCTACGAGCAGTACTTC

D: NA
V: TRBV4-1
size: NA
J: TRBJ1-2
CDR3: CASSQDPGGLTGYTF
DNA: TGCGCCAGCAGCCAAGATCCCGGCGGGTTGACTGGCTACACCTTC

D: NA
V: TRBV7-9
size: few
J: TRBJ1-1
CDR3: CASSLDTQLEAFF
DNA: TGTGCCAGCAGCTTAGATACACAGCTTGAAGCTTTCTTT

D: TRBD1
V: TRBV2
size: NA
J: TRBJ2-2
CDR3: CATRTGNTGELFF
DNA: TGTGCCACTAGGACAGGGAACACCGGGGAGCTGTTTTTT

D: NA
V: TRBV19
size: once
J: TRBJ1-1
CDR3: CASSVQGNTEAFF
DNA: TGTGCCAGTAGTGTACAGGGGAACACTGAAGCTTTCTTT

D: TRBD1
V: TRBV30
size: once
J: TRBJ1-4
CDR3: CAWSLRTGRNEKLFF
DNA: TGTGCCTGGAGTCTCCGGACAGGGCGTAATGAAAAACTGTTTTTT

D: NA
V: TRBV12-5
size: NA
J: TRBJ2-1
CDR3: CASGLGGSRGEQFF
DNA: TGTGCTAGTGGTTTGGGGGGATCAAGAGGTGAGCAGTTCTTC

D: NA
V: TRBV6-6
size: NA
J: TRBJ2-7
CDR3: CASSYGGGDVNEQYF
DNA: TGTGCCAGCAGTTACGGGGGAGGCGACGTCAACGAGCAGTACTTC

D: NA
V: TRBV27
size: medium-sized
J: TRBJ1-2
CDR3: CASSTSRDPLDGYTF
DNA: TGTGCCAGCAGTACCTCCCGGGATCCTTTGGATGGCTACACCTTC

D: NA
V: TRBV12-2
size: NA
J: TRBJ2-3
CDR3: CASRFPPRDGKIRIRLTDTQYF
DNA: TGTGCAAGTCGCTTTCCTCCTCGGGACGGAAAGATCCGAATACGACTCACAGATACGCAGTATTTT

D: TRBD1
V: TRBV4-1
size: NA
J: TRBJ1-1
CDR3: CASSQGQGGLKAEAFF
DNA: TGCGCCAGCAGCCAAGGACAGGGAGGGTTGAAGGCTGAAGCTTTCTTT

D: NA
V: TRBV13
size: NA
J: TRBJ2-3
CDR3: CASSLGEGWDTQYF
DNA: TGTGCCAGCAGCTTAGGGGAGGGGTGGGATACGCAGTATTTT

D: NA
V: TRBV15
size: NA
J: TRBJ1-5
CDR3: CATSRDGGGFGQPQHF
DNA: TGTGCCACCAGCAGAGATGGTGGAGGGTTCGGTCAGCCCCAGCATTTT

D: TRBD1
V: TRBV7-8
size: NA
J: TRBJ2-2
CDR3: CASSILDRAGPLNTGELFF
DNA: TGTGCCAGCAGCATCCTTGACAGGGCCGGCCCCCTCAACACCGGGGAGCTGTTTTTT

D: NA
V: TRBV9
size: NA
J: TRBJ1-2
CDR3: CASSVHSQALPDYGYTF
DNA: TGTGCCAGCAGCGTCCACTCACAGGCCCTACCGGACTATGGCTACACCTTC

D: TRBD1
V: TRBV2
size: NA
J: TRBJ2-7
CDR3: CASRLTGGALYEQYF
DNA: TGTGCCAGCAGACTCACAGGGGGCGCATTATACGAGCAGTACTTC

D: NA
V: TRBV6-1
size: NA
J: TRBJ1-2
CDR3: CASSEGIADNYGYTF
DNA: TGTGCCAGCAGTGAAGGGATCGCAGATAACTATGGCTACACCTTC

D: NA
V: TRBV5-1
size: few
J: TRBJ2-5
CDR3: CASSLAGDQTQYF
DNA: TGCGCCAGCAGCTTGGCGGGGGACCAGACCCAGTACTTC

D: NA
V: TRBV7-9
size: NA
J: TRBJ1-5
CDR3: CASSLGGVAGGNQPQHF
DNA: TGTGCCAGCAGCTTAGGGGGGGTGGCAGGAGGGAATCAGCCCCAGCATTTT

D: TRBD1
V: TRBV4-3
size: once
J: TRBJ1-2
CDR3: CASSYGQGSSYGYTF
DNA: TGCGCCAGCAGCTATGGACAGGGTAGTAGCTATGGCTACACCTTC

D: NA
V: TRBV6-1
size: large
J: TRBJ1-1
CDR3: CATTEGWETEAFF
DNA: TGTGCCACAACAGAGGGGTGGGAAACTGAAGCTTTCTTT

D: NA
V: TRBV19
size: once
J: TRBJ1-2
CDR3: CASSIHRPGLYGYTF
DNA: TGTGCCAGTAGTATTCATCGGCCGGGACTGTATGGCTACACCTTC

D: NA
V: TRBV30
size: NA
J: TRBJ1-1
CDR3: CAWYRPLKDTEAFF
DNA: TGTGCCTGGTACCGGCCCCTCAAGGACACTGAAGCTTTCTTT

D: TRBD2
V: TRBV15
size: NA
J: TRBJ2-5
CDR3: CATRAGTSDRETQYF
DNA: TGTGCCACCAGGGCCGGGACTAGCGACCGAGAGACCCAGTACTTC

D: TRBD1
V: TRBV5-6
size: NA
J: TRBJ1-3
CDR3: CASSPATGGLGNTIYF
DNA: TGTGCCAGCAGCCCCGCGACAGGGGGATTGGGAAACACCATATATTTT

D: TRBD1
V: TRBV5-6
size: NA
J: TRBJ2-3
CDR3: CASSLARQGSDTQYF
DNA: TGTGCCAGCAGCTTGGCCCGACAGGGTTCAGATACGCAGTATTTT

D: NA
V: TRBV6-5
size: NA
J: TRBJ1-2
CDR3: CASSRGQLPLGYTF
DNA: TGTGCCAGCAGCCGCGGACAGCTCCCTCTGGGGTACACCTTC